This T cell receptor beta chain appears in the sequencing data of a study of T cell responses to AZD1222 COVID-19 vaccine. This CDR3 is 14 amino acids long. Per germline, CDR1 KGHSH and CDR2 LQKENI. The V gene end was trimmed by 3 bases and the J gene end by 5 bases; junction bases not matched to a gene: 7. Clones were sequenced by immunoSEQ multiplex PCR, and TCRdb holds only the in-frame ones, with some missing. The sample holds under 110,000 clones; about 82% are singletons and the top ten take approximately 1.3%. The J gene is TRBJ2-7, the V gene TRBV18, with TRBD2 matching over 7 bases. This clonotype was sampled from an adult in good health. Sequences were derived from peripheral blood, sampled on day 0 of AZD1222 vaccination. This chain's CDR3 is CASSPAGDRNEQYF. The DNA of the CDR3 is TGTGCCAGCTCACCGGCGGGGGATCGGAACGAGCAGTACTTC. The whole variable domain, filled in from reference TRBV18 and TRBJ2-7, reads NAGVMQNPRHLVRRRGQEARLRCSPMKGHSHVYWYRQLPEEGLKFMVYLQKENIIDESGMPKERFSAEFPKEGPSILRIQQVVRGDSAAYFCASSPAGDRNEQYFGPGTRLTVT.